The subject of this entry is one TCR beta chain. Germline CDR1 reads MDHEN; CDR2 reads SYDVKM. Trimming left V 0 bases short and J 1 base short, with 9 bases between. The CDR3 has 15 amino acids. TCRdb re-called the 5' RACE reads through MiXCR, storing one row per CDR3 protein. The sample records roughly 39,000 distinct CDR3 sequences, about 7.4% being singletons. This sample was taken from a study of chronic HIV infection and antiretroviral therapy. The chain recombines TRBV28 with TRBJ1-1; maybe TRBD1 (5 bases). This clonotype was obtained from an adult who had HIV and had not received antiretroviral therapy, or was an uninfected healthy control (not recorded which). The source material was peripheral blood. DNA of the CDR3: TGTGCCAGCAGTTTATGGATCGACAGGAACACTGAAGCTTTCTTT. This gives the protein CASSLWIDRNTEAFF.